Below are 18 T cell receptor beta chains sequenced from a single sample in a study of control samples from healthy donors and cancer patients. Some clones are missing from TCRdb's copy, which holds only in-frame ones; the method was immunoSEQ multiplex PCR. The data show about 130,000 clones, about nine tenths seen once. Sequencing was done on a sample of blood. The receptors derive from a woman aged 45-65 years in good health.

The chain combines TRBV5-1 with TRBJ2-1; possible D gene TRBD1, 5 bases. V lost 0 bases and J 2 bases, leaving 9 bases between the germline ends. This CDR3 is 15 amino acids long. Germline V gene sequence: CDR1 SGHRS, CDR2 YFSETQ. The CDR3 nucleotides are TGCGCCAGCAGCTTGGAAGGGGCTACCTACAATGAGCAGTTCTTC. Translating gives CASSLEGATYNEQFF. The whole variable domain, remainder taken from reference TRBV5-1 and TRBJ2-1, is KAGVTQTPRYLIKTRGQQVTLSCSPISGHRSVSWYQQTPGQGLQFLFEYFSETQRNKGNFPGRFSGRQFSNSRSEMNVSTLELGDSALYLCASSLEGATYNEQFFGPGTRLTVL.

The rearrangement joins TRBV10-2 to TRBJ1-2; weak D call: TRBD1 (5 bases). The ends were cut back, 0 bases at V and 4 bases at J, with 9 bases in the middle. The CDR3 covers 14 residues. Germline V gives CDR1 WSHSY, CDR2 SAAADI. The CDR3 here is CASSESGGVYGYTF. The CDR3 DNA sequence: TGCGCCAGCAGTGAGTCAGGAGGGGTCTATGGCTACACCTTC.

This chain uses TRBV27 with TRBJ1-5, with 12 bases matching TRBD1. Germline values: CDR1 MNHEY, CDR2 SMNVEV (reference sequence). The CDR3 is 15 amino acids. J was trimmed by 7 bases and V by 5 bases; bases with no gene match: 6. The CDR3 DNA reads TGTGCCAGCAGTCCCGGGACAGGGGGCTGGCAGCCCCAGCATTTT. Protein: CASSPGTGGWQPQHF.

As DNA, the CDR3 is TGTGCCAGCAGTTACGGTGAGACCCAGTACTTC. Its protein is CASSYGETQYF. V is TRBV6-6 and J is TRBJ2-5; D uncertain. Germline CDR1 reads MNHNY; CDR2 reads SVGAGI (reference sequence). This CDR3 has 11 amino acids. V lost 2 bases, J lost 5 bases, and 3 bases lay in between.

The chain couples TRBV6-5 to TRBJ1-5, with no clear D. Germline loops: CDR1 MNHEY, CDR2 SVGAGI. V lost 6 bases, J lost 0 bases, and 12 bases lay in between. The CDR3 totals 15 residues. The CDR3: CASSQRHVSNQPQHF. The CDR3 DNA sequence: TGTGCCAGCAGCCAAAGACACGTTAGCAATCAGCCCCAGCATTTT.

The V call is TRBV5-1, the J call TRBJ1-5; D is ambiguous. CDR1 and CDR2 (germline): SGHRS, YFSETQ. Trimming cost V 5 bases and J 8 bases, with 23 bases left between them. The CDR3 loop spans 16 amino acids. CDR3 residues: CASRPGRRTGIEPQHF. For the CDR3, the DNA is TGCGCCAGCAGACCCGGCCGCCGGACGGGAATCGAGCCCCAGCATTTT.

This sequence joins TRBV30 and TRBJ1-2, with D tentatively TRBD1 (5 bases). The V end lost 0 bases, the J end lost 6 bases, and 14 bases lay between the germline ends. The CDR3 sequence is 14 residues long. CDR1 is GTSNPN, CDR2 SVGIG, per germline (reference sequence). CDR3 amino acids: CAWSVHQGADGYTF. The CDR3 nucleotides read TGTGCCTGGAGTGTACATCAGGGCGCGGATGGCTACACCTTC.

V usage is TRBV5-6 and J usage is TRBJ2-7, with TRBD2 matching 10 bases. CDR3 length: 15 residues. CDR1 is SGHDT and CDR2 is YYEEEE in the germline V gene. The V gene end was trimmed by 4 bases and the J gene end by 0 bases; junction bases not matched to a gene: 4. The CDR3 spells CASSRTSGDSYEQYF. In nucleotides, the CDR3 is TGTGCCAGCAGCCGGACTAGCGGTGACTCCTACGAGCAGTACTTC.

The V and J genes are TRBV15 and TRBJ2-2; a possible D gene is TRBD1 (6 bases). The germline gives CDR1 LNHNV, CDR2 YYDKDF (reference sequence). V lost 1 base to trimming and J lost 4 bases, with 10 bases between them. The length of the CDR3 is 15 residues. This CDR3 reads CATSRAGTSTGELFF. CDR3 DNA sequence: TGTGCCACCAGCAGAGCGGGGACAAGCACCGGGGAGCTGTTTTTT. Combining the CDR3 with reference TRBV15 and TRBJ2-2 gives the whole variable domain DAMVIQNPRYQVTQFGKPVTLSCSQTLNHNVMYWYQQKSSQAPKLLFHYYDKDFNNEADTPDNFQSRRPNTSFCFLDIRSPGLGDTAMYLCATSRAGTSTGELFFGEGSRLTVL.

The V call is TRBV10-3, the J call TRBJ2-7; D not resolved. The CDR3 totals 12 residues. CDR1 is ENHRY and CDR2 is SYGVKD in the germline V gene. V was trimmed by 2 bases and J by 6 bases, leaving 8 bases between them. The CDR3 bases are TGTGCCATCAGTGAGCCTCCGGCCGAGCAGTACTTC. Encoded protein: CAISEPPAEQYF.

This rearrangement joins TRBV6-6 to TRBJ2-1; 7 bases line up with TRBD1. From germline, CDR1 is MNHNY and CDR2 SVGAGI (reference sequence). This CDR3 is built from 18 residues. Unmatched junction bases numbered 14, after V lost 5 bases and J lost 1 base. The CDR3 DNA sequence: TGTGCCAGCAGTCGCGGCGGACAGGTTTTCTTTTCCTACAATGAGCAGTTCTTC. Its protein is CASSRGGQVFFSYNEQFF.

The chain joins TRBV5-1 to TRBJ2-3; 8 bases align to TRBD2. Trimming took 4 bases from V and 2 from J; bases not matched to a gene: 9. Germline-derived CDR1 and CDR2 are SGHRS and YFSETQ. The CDR3 covers 16 residues. CDR3 nucleotide sequence: TGCGCCAGCAGCCTGCGGACTAGCTCATACACAGATACGCAGTATTTT. It translates to CASSLRTSSYTDTQYF.

The rearrangement links TRBV5-1 to TRBJ1-6; 7 nucleotides align to TRBD1. The CDR3 loop spans 14 amino acids. Germline lookup yields CDR1 SGHRS and CDR2 YFSETQ. Trimming removed 3 bases from V and 5 bases from J; junction bases left unmatched: 2. This CDR3 is CASSSGQNNSPLHF. The CDR3 nucleotides are TGCGCCAGCAGCTCGGGACAGAATAATTCACCCCTCCACTTT.

The genes are TRBV6-5 and TRBJ2-5; a weak D match, TRBD2 (5 bases). This CDR3 is built from 14 residues. V was pared by 7 bases and J by 5 bases, with 17 bases between. Germline V gene sequence: CDR1 MNHEY, CDR2 SVGAGI. CDR3 coding DNA: TGTGCCAGCACCACTACTCCGGGATTGGAGACCCAGTACTTC. Encoded protein: CASTTTPGLETQYF.

The chain employs TRBV7-8 and TRBJ2-3, with 8 bases fitting TRBD2. Germline assignment: CDR1 SGHVS and CDR2 FQNEAQ. The CDR3 is 15 residues long. Trimming cost V 5 bases and J 4 bases; bases outside gene matches: 8. CDR3 residues: CASSRGRSSPDTQYF. The CDR3 DNA sequence: TGTGCCAGCAGCCGCGGGAGGTCTTCCCCAGATACGCAGTATTTT.

V gene TRBV9 combines with J gene TRBJ2-1; 7 bases align to TRBD2. The V segment lost 0 bases and the J segment 5 bases; nucleotides outside the gene matches: 14. This CDR3 spans 18 amino acids. The germline V gene encodes CDR1 SGDLS and CDR2 YYNGEE. The CDR3 coding sequence is TGTGCCAGCAGCGTAGAGGTCGTGTTGGGACTACCTCACAATGAGCAGTTCTTC. This translates into CASSVEVVLGLPHNEQFF.

This clone was seen just once. V gene TRBV27 combines with J gene TRBJ1-5; D remains unclear. The V end lost 3 bases, the J end lost 2 bases, and 5 bases lay between the germline ends. Germline CDR1 MNHEY, CDR2 SMNVEV (reference sequence). The CDR3 consists of 13 residues. CDR3 sequence: CASSFGGNQPQHF. Here the CDR3 DNA reads TGTGCCAGCAGTTTCGGTGGCAATCAGCCCCAGCATTTT.

The J gene is TRBJ2-3, the V gene TRBV7-9; D gene uncertain. CDR1 and CDR2 (germline): SEHNR, FQNEAQ (reference sequence). Trimming removed 6 bases at V and 0 bases at J, with 16 bases between. CDR3 length: 16 residues. The CDR3 region has the DNA TGTGCCAGCAGTTCCGTTTGGGGTTCTAGCACAGATACGCAGTATTTT. This translates into CASSSVWGSSTDTQYF.